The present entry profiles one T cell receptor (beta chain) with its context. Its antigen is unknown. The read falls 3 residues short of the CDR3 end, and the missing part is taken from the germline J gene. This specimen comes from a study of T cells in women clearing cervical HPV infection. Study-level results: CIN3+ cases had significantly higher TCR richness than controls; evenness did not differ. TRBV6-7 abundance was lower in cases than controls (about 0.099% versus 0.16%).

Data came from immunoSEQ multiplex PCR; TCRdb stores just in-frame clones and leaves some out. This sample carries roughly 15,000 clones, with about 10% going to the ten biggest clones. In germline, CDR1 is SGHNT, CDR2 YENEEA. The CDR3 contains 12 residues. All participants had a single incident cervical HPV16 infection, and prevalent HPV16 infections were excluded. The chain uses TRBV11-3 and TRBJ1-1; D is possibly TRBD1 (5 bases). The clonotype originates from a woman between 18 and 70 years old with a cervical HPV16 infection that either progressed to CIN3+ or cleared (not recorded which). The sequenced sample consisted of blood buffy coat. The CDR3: CASSLGLGEAFF. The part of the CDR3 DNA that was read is TGTGCCAGCAGCTTAGGTTTAGGGGAG. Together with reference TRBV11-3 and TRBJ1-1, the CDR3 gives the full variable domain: EAGVVQSPRYKIIEKKQPVAFWCNPISGHNTLYWYLQNLGQGPELLIRYENEEAVDDSQLPKDRFSAERLKGVDSTLKIQPAELGDSAVYLCASSLGLGEAFFGQGTRLTVV.